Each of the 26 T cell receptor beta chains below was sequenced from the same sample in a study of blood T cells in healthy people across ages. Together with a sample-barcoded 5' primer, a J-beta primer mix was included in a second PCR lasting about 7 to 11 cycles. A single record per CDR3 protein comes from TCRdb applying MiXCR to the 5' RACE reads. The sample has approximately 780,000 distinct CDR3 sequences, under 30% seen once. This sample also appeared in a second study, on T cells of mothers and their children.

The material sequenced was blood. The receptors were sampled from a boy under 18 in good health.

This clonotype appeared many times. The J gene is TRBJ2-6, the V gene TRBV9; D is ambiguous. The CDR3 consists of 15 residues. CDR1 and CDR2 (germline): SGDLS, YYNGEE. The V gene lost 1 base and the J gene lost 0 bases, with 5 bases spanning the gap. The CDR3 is CASSVRSSGANVLTF. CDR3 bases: TGTGCCAGCAGCGTAAGGAGCTCTGGGGCCAACGTCCTGACTTTC.

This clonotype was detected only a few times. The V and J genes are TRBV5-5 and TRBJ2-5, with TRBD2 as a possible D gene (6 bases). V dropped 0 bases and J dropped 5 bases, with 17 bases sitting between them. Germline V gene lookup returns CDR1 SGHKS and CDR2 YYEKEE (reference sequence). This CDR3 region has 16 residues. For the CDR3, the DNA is TGTGCCAGCAGCTTGGGTCCGGGGGTACTGGGGGAGACCCAGTACTTC. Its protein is CASSLGPGVLGETQYF.

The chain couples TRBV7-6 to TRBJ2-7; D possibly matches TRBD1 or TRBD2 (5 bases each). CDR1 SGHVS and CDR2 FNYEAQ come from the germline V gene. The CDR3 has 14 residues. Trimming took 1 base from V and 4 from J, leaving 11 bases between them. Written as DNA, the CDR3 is TGTGCCAGCAGCTTAGATTTGGGGGAATACGAGCAGTACTTC. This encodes CASSLDLGEYEQYF.

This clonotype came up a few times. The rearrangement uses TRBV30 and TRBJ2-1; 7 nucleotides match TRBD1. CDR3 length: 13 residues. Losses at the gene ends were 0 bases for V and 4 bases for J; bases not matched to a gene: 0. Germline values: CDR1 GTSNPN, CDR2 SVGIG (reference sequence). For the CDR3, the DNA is TGTGCCTGGAGTGTACAGGGGTACAATGAGCAGTTCTTC. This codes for CAWSVQGYNEQFF.

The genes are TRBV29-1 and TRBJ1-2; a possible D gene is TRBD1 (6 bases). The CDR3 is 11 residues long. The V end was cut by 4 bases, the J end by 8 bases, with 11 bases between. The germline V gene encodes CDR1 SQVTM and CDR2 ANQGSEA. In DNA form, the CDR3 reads TGCAGCGTTGTTCGGGGGCACGGCTACACCTTC. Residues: CSVVRGHGYTF.

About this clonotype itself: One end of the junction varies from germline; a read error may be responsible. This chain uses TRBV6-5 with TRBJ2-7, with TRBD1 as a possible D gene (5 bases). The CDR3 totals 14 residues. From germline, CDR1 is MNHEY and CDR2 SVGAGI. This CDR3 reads CASGYSPGSYEQYF. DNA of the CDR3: TGTGCCAGCGGTTACTCGCCAGGGTCCTACGAGCAGTACTTC.

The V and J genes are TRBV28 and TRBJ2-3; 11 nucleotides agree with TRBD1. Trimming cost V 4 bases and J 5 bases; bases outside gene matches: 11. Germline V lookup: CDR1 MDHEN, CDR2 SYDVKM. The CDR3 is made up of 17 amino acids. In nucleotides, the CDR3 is TGTGCCAGCAGTTCTTCCAGGACAGGGGGCGGAAGAGATACGCAGTATTTT. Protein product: CASSSSRTGGGRDTQYF. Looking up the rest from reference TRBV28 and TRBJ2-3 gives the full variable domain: DVKVTQSSRYLVKRTGEKVFLECVQDMDHENMFWYRQDPGLGLRLIYFSYDVKMKEKGDIPEGYSVSREKKERFSLILESASTNQTSMYLCASSSSRTGGGRDTQYFGPGTRLTVL.

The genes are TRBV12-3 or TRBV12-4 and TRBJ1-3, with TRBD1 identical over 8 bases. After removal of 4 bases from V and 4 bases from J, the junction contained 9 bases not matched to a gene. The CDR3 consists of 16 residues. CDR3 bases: TGTGCCAGCAGTTGGAGCCAGGGGGCGTTAGGAAACACCATATATTTT. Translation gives CASSWSQGALGNTIYF.

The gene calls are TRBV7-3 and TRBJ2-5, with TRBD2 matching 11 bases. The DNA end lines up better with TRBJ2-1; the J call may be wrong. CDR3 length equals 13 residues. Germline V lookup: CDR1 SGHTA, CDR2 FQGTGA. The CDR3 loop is CASSASGGNEQFF. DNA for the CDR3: TGTGCCAGCAGCGCTAGCGGGGGGAATGAGCAGTTCTTC.

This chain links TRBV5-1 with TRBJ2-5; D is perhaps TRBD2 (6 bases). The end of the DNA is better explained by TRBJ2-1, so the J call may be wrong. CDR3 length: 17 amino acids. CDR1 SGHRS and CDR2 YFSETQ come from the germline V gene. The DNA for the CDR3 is TGCGCCAGCAGCTTGCGCGGGGCGGACGGGGAAGGCAATGAGCAGTTCTTC. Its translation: CASSLRGADGEGNEQFF.

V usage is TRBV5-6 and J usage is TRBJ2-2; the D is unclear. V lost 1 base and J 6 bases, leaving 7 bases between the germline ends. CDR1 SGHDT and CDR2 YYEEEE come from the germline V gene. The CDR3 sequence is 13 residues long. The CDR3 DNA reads TGTGCCAGCAGCTTGACACGACCCGGGGAGCTGTTTTTT. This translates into CASSLTRPGELFF.

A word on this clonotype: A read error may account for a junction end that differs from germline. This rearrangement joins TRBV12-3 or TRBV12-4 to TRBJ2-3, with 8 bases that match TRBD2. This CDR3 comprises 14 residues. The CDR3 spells CGSNPAGASDTQYF. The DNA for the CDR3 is TGTGGCAGCAACCCAGCGGGGGCGTCAGATACGCAGTATTTT.

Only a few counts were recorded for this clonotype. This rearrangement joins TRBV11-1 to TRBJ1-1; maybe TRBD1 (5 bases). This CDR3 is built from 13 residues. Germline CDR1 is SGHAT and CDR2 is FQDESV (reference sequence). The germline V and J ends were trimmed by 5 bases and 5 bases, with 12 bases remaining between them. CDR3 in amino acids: CASSQGEKTEAFF. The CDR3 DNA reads TGTGCCAGCAGCCAGGGCGAGAAGACTGAAGCTTTCTTT.

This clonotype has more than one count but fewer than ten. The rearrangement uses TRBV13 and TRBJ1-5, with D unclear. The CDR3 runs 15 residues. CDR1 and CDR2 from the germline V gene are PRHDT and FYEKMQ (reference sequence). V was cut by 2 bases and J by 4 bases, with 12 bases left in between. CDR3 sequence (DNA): TGTGCCAGCAGCTTAAGTTGGGCAGAGAATCAGCCCCAGCATTTT. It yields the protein CASSLSWAENQPQHF.

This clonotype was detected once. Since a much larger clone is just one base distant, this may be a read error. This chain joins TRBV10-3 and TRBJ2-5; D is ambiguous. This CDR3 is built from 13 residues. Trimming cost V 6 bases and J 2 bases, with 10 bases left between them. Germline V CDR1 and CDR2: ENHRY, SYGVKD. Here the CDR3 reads CAIRSASQETQYF. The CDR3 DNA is TGTGCCATCAGAAGTGCTAGTCAAGAGACCCAGTACTTC.

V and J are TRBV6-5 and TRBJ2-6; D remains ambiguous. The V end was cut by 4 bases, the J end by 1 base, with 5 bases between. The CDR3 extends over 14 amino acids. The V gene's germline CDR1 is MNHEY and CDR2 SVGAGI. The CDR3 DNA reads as TGTGCCAGCAGTTTTGTGTCTGGGGCCAACGTCCTGACTTTC. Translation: CASSFVSGANVLTF.

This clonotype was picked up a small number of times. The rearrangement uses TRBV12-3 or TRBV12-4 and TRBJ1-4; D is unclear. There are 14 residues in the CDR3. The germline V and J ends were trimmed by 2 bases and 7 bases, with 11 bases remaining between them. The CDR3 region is CASSLLGPGEKLFF. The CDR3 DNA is TGTGCCAGCAGTTTACTGGGCCCGGGTGAAAAACTGTTTTTT.

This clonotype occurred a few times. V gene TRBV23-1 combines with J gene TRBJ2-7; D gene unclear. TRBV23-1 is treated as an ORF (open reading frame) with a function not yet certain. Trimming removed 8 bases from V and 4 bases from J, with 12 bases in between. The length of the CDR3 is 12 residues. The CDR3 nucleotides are TGCGCCAGCCCCCGGCGGATTTACGAGCAGTACTTC. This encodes CASPRRIYEQYF.

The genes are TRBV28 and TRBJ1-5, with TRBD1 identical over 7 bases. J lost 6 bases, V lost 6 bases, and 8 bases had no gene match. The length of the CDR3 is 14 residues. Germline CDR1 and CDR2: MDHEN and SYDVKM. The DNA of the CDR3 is TGTGCCAGCAGGCCGGGACAGTCACCTCAGCCCCAGCATTTT. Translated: CASRPGQSPQPQHF. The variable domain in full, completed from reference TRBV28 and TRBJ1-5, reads DVKVTQSSRYLVKRTGEKVFLECVQDMDHENMFWYRQDPGLGLRLIYFSYDVKMKEKGDIPEGYSVSREKKERFSLILESASTNQTSMYLCASRPGQSPQPQHFGDGTRLSIL.

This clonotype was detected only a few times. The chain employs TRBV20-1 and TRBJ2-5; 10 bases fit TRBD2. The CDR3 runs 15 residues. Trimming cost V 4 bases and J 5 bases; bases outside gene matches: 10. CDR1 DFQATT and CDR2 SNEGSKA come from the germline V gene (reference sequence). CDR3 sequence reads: CSATRAGGPRETQYF. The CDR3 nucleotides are TGCAGTGCTACCCGAGCGGGGGGGCCGAGGGAGACCCAGTACTTC.

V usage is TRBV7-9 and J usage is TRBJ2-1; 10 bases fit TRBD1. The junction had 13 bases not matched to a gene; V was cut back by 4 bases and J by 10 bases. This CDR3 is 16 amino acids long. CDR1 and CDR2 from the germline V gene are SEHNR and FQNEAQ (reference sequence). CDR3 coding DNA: TGTGCCAGCAGCTCCCCAGCTGACAGGGGGCGATGGGAGCAGTTCTTC. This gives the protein CASSSPADRGRWEQFF.

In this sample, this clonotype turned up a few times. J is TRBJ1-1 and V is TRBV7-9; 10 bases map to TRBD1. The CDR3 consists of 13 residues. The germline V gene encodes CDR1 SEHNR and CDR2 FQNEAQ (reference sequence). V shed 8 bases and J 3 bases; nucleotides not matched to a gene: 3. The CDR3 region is CASATGGYTEAFF. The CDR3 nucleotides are TGTGCCAGCGCGACAGGGGGCTACACTGAAGCTTTCTTT.

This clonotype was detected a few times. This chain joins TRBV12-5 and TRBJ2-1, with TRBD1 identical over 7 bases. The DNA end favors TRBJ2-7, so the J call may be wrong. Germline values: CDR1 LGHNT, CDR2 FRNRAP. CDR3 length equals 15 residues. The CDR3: CASGDAVGQIYEQYF. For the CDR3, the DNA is TGTGCTAGCGGAGACGCCGTGGGACAGATCTACGAGCAGTACTTC.

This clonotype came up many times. The CDR3 DNA is TGTGCCAGCAGCCAACGGTACAATGAGCAGTTCTTC. Translation: CASSQRYNEQFF. The V call is TRBV3-1, the J call TRBJ2-1; D unclear. Between the trimmed V and J ends, which lost 2 bases and 4 bases, there was a span of 3 bases. Germline V gene data show CDR1 as LGHDT and CDR2 as YNNKEL (reference sequence). The CDR3 covers 12 residues.

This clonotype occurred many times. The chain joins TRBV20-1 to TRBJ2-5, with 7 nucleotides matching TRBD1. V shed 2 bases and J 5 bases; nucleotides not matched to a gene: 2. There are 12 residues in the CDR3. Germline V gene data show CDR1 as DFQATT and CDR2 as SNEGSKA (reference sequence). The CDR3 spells CSARRGLETQYF. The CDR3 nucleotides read TGCAGTGCTAGAAGGGGGCTGGAGACCCAGTACTTC.

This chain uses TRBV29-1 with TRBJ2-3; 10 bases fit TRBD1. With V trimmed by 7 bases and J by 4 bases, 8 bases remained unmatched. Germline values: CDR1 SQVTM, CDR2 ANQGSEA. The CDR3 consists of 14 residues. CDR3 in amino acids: CSADQGTGADTQYF. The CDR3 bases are TGCAGCGCAGACCAAGGGACAGGGGCAGATACGCAGTATTTT.